This TCR beta chain was identified during a study of identical twins. TCRdb fed the 5' RACE reads into MiXCR, producing one record per CDR3 protein. The data contain 700,000 or so distinct CDR3 sequences, around 8.3% of them singletons. Trimming removed 2 bases at V and 4 bases at J, with 9 bases between. The germline CDR1 and CDR2 sequences are SGHRS and YFSETQ. The CDR3 length is 14 residues. This sample also belongs to another study, concerning yellow fever vaccine responses in identical twins.

The sequence was collected from a woman younger than 30 in good health. The sequenced sample consisted of PBMCs. V is TRBV5-1 and J is TRBJ1-4; D may be TRBD1 (5 bases). The CDR3 DNA sequence: TGCGCCAGCAGCTTCGGGACGGGTAATGAAAAACTGTTTTTT. This sequence encodes CASSFGTGNEKLFF.